Below, one T cell receptor (beta chain) is given with its context. No antigen is known for it. The junction differs from germline at one of its ends, possibly a read error. MiXCR, applied by TCRdb to the reads, yields one record per CDR3 protein. The table records under 200,000 distinct CDR3 sequences, roughly 28% of them present only once. The source of the sample is a study of T cell repertoires in cytomegalovirus infection. About the research overall: CMV infection and matching HLA type were both indicated by public TCR beta signatures.

The germline CDR1 and CDR2 sequences are SGHRS and YFSETQ. This CDR3 contains 14 residues. Study-level findings and limits: Accumulated public TCR beta family frequency recognized individuals carrying CMV together with the relevant HLA. Clonotypes of TCR beta that were HLA-C-restricted and CMV-specific dominated the ex vivo response.

The TCR originated in a human donor in good health (CMV status not recorded). Some clones in this sample may be carry-over from other donors' samples. The sequenced sample was PBMCs. The chain has TRBV5-1 and TRBJ1-5; no clear D gene. CDR3 in DNA: TGCGCCAGCAGCTTGGGGGGTGGCAATCAGCCCCTGCATTTT. Its translation: CASSLGGGNQPLHF.